This T cell receptor (beta chain) stems from a study of regulatory T cells in long-lasting Graves disease. This clonotype has at least ten counts. Time point specified: persistent/refractory GD, antithyroid drugs over 5 years with positive TRAb. The authors made the TCR library using RNA they extracted from PBMCs. The patients were enrolled through endocrinology in Xi'an, China. This CDR3 is built from 13 residues. The ends were cut back, 1 base at V and 14 bases at J, with 14 bases in the middle. Arm-PCR of CDR3 regions with iRepertoire HTBI primers generated TCR beta libraries. Authors' data handling: The samples included around 64 TRBV and 14 TRBJ segments. TCRdb re-analysed the multiplex PCR reads in MiXCR, keeping a single row per CDR3 protein. Here the V and J calls rest on TCRdb's processing, not on the authors' analysis. The table lists 450,000 or so distinct CDR3 sequences, 22% of them singletons.

The sequencing here drew on peripheral blood mononuclear cells (PBMCs), taken when the disease was refractory, from a patient treated with antithyroid drugs. The rearrangement joins TRBV12-3 or TRBV12-4 to TRBJ1-4, with D unresolved. This sequence was found in a female donor with Graves disease. CDR3 in amino acids: CASSLVRAGRLFF. CDR3 DNA sequence: TGTGCCAGCAGTTTAGTTAGGGCAGGCCGGCTGTTTTTT.